The clone carrying this T cell receptor beta chain was detected only a few times. The entry originates in a study of blood T cell repertoires in COVID-19. Study information: The study drew acute and convalescent COVID-19 samples from the United States, Italy and Spain. Sources were T cells, B-cell-depleted T cells, or PBMCs; the material itself was cDNA or gDNA.

In the original analysis: Quantification of nucleated cells was approximated via reference gene primer amplification. Assay: immunoSEQ multiplex PCR; the TCRdb copy retains only in-frame clones and omits some. V and J calls and clone size are given by that table; D and trimming were obtained from the DNA. The sample has about 180,000 clones; 70% to 90% are singletons. The CDR3 sequence is 18 residues long. The ends lost 0 bases at V and 0 bases at J; junction bases unmatched: 8. Germline V gene sequence: CDR1 MGHRA, CDR2 YSYEKL. V usage is TRBV4-1 and J usage is TRBJ1-3, with TRBD1 matching 7 bases. The receptor was derived from a man in his 60s with acute or convalescent COVID-19. Input material: peripheral blood. As DNA, the CDR3 is TGCGCCAGCAGCCAAGATAGGGGGCCTTCCCGCTCTGGAAACACCATATATTTT. Protein sequence: CASSQDRGPSRSGNTIYF.